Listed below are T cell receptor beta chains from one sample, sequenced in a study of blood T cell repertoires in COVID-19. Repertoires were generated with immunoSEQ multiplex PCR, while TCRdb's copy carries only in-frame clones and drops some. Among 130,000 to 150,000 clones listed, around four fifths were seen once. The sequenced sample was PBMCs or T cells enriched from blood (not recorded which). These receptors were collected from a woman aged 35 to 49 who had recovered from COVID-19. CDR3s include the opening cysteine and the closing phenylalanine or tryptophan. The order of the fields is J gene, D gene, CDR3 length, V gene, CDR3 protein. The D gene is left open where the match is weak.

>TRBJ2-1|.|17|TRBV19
CASSILGGTIARNEQFF
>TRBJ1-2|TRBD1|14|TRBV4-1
CASSQLLDRVGYTF
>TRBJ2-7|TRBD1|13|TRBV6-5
CASRTGGLDEQYF
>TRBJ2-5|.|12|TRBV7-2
CASSSPGETQYF
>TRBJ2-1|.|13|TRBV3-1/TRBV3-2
CASSQDSRIPQFF
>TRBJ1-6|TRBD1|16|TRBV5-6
CASSLSGQGTNSPLHF
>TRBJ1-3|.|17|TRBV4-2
CASSQDGGAVFGNTIYF
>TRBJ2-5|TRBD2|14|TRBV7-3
CASSLIAGGETQYF
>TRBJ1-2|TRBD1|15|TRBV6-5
CASSYFGQGIYGYTF
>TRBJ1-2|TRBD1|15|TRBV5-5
CASSEGQYNRYGYTF
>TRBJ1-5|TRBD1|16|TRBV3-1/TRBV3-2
CASSLGQGYSNQPQHF
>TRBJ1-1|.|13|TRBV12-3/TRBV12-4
CASRPRGGTEAFF
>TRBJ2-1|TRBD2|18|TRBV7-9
CASSSRLAGGSTYNEQFF
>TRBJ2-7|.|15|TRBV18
CASSPDRTASYEQYF
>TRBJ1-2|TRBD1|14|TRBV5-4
CASSSGGLNYGYTF
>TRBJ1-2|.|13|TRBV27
CASSRGPGYGYTF
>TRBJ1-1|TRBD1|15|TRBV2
CASSERGTGGAEAFF
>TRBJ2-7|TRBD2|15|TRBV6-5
CASSSPTSGSYEQYF
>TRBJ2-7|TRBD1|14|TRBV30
CAWSRDRGQDEQYF